Described below is a single T cell receptor beta chain sequence and its context. What it recognizes is unknown. At one end, the junction sequence differs from germline, possibly due to a read error. The data belong to a study of T cells after posttransplantation cyclophosphamide. Produced via immunoSEQ multiplex PCR; TCRdb's table is partial and in-frame only. The table lists tens of thousands of clones, about 82% of them singletons, with 2.5% to 3% in the top ten. Study results and caveats: Tissue-infiltrating T cells from skin or gut overlapped little with blood T cells. After PTCy, TRB diversity resembled that of CNI/methotrexate controls. Later post-transplant blood repertoires were often dominated by donor CD8+ memory clones.

Germline CDR1 reads SGHVS; CDR2 reads FQNEAQ. This CDR3 contains 15 residues. The rearrangement joins TRBV7-8 to TRBJ2-1; 11 bases are shared with TRBD1. This clonotype originated in a man in his thirties or forties with a blood cancer, CMV-positive, and with a related stem cell donor. The sample taken for sequencing was PBMCs. CDR3 region: CASILGQGAYNEQFF. The CDR3 DNA reads TGTGCCAGCATCTTAGGACAGGGGGCGTACAATGAGCAGTTCTTC.